This TCR beta chain was recorded in a study of OX40 agonist ivuxolimab in advanced cancers. Study details: The dose of intravenous ivuxolimab that patients received every 2 weeks ranged from 0.01 to 10 mg/kg.

Systemic immunosuppression or autoimmune disease history was grounds to exclude patients. Worth noting for this clone: Antigen: not known.

From germline, CDR1 is SGHTA and CDR2 FQGTGA. The V gene lost 5 bases and the J gene lost 5 bases, with 6 bases spanning the gap. This CDR3 contains 12 residues. Repertoires were generated with immunoSEQ multiplex PCR, while TCRdb's copy carries only in-frame clones and drops some. Here the sample spans some 100,000 clones, about 85% being singletons. Whole-study findings and limits: Clones of CD4+ and CD8+ blood T cells grew by week 6 at doses of 0.1 to 3.0 mg/kg.

The chain uses TRBV7-3 and TRBJ2-2; a weak D match, TRBD2 (6 bases). The sequence derives from an adult with an advanced solid tumor such as melanoma, head and neck, liver or kidney cancer. This material consisted of CD4+ or CD8+ T cells sorted from blood, taken in a trial of the OX40 agonist ivuxolimab. Written as DNA, the CDR3 is TGTGCCAGCAGCCGGGGGACCGGGGAGCTGTTTTTT. It specifies CASSRGTGELFF.